The 2 T cell receptor beta chains below all came from one sample that was sequenced in a study of blood T cell repertoires in COVID-19. The table came from immunoSEQ multiplex PCR; TCRdb's copy has only in-frame clones and leaves some out. In the table there are 300,000 to 400,000 clones, around 84% of which are singletons. Sample: PBMCs or T cells enriched from blood (not recorded which). The receptors shown here come from a woman aged 25-40 years who had been exposed to COVID-19.

This chain joins TRBV9 and TRBJ1-1, with D hard to call. CDR3 length: 13 amino acids. The V end was cut by 3 bases, the J end by 3 bases, with 9 bases between. The germline gives CDR1 SGDLS, CDR2 YYNGEE. CDR3 region: CASSASVDTEAFF. In nucleotides, the CDR3 is TGTGCCAGCAGCGCCTCTGTTGACACTGAAGCTTTCTTT.

The V gene is TRBV3-1 (or the pseudogene TRBV3-2), the J gene TRBJ1-5, with 7 bases identical to TRBD1. The V gene's germline CDR1 is LGHDT and CDR2 YNNKEL (reference sequence). Trimming cost V 2 bases and J 0 bases; bases outside gene matches: 4. The length of the CDR3 is 16 residues. CDR3 DNA sequence: TGTGCCAGCAGCCAAACCGGGACAGCTAGCAATCAGCCCCAGCATTTT. Translation gives CASSQTGTASNQPQHF.